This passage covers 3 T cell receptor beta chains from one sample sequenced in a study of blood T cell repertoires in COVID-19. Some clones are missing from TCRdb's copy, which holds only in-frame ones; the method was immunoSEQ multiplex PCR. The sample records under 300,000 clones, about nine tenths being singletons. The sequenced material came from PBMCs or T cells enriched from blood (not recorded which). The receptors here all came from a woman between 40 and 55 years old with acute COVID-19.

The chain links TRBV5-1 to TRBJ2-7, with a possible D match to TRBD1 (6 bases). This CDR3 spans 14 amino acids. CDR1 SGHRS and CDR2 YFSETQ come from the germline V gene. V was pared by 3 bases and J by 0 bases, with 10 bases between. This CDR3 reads CASSSDSFSYEQYF. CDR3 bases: TGCGCCAGCAGCTCGGACAGTTTCTCCTACGAGCAGTACTTC. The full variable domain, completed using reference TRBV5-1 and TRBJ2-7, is KAGVTQTPRYLIKTRGQQVTLSCSPISGHRSVSWYQQTPGQGLQFLFEYFSETQRNKGNFPGRFSGRQFSNSRSEMNVSTLELGDSALYLCASSSDSFSYEQYFGPGTRLTVT.

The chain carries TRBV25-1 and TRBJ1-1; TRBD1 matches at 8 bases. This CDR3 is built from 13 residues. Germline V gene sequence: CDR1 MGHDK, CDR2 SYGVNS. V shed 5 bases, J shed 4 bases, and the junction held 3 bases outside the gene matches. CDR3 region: CASSPDRGTEAFF. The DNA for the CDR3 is TGTGCCAGCAGTCCCGACAGGGGCACTGAAGCTTTCTTT.

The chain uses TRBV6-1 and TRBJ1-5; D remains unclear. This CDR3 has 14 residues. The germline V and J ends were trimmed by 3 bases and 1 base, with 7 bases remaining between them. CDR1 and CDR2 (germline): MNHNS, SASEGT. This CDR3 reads CASSDWQSNQPQHF. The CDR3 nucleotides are TGTGCCAGCAGTGATTGGCAGAGCAATCAGCCCCAGCATTTT.